This section outlines one T cell receptor (beta chain) sequence together with its context. What it binds is not known. TCRdb reprocessed the RT-PCR reads via MiXCR and lists one record per CDR3 protein. The data contain roughly 650,000 distinct CDR3 sequences, approximately 14% of them seen just once; the ten biggest clones take up approximately 10%. This sample is part of a study of response to subunit inactivated influenza vaccine. Broader study findings: Few additional T cells are recruited per seasonal influenza vaccination, authors suggested.

CDR1 is LGHDT, CDR2 YNNKEL, per germline (reference sequence). Trimming removed 4 bases from V and 4 bases from J, with 11 bases in between. The CDR3 runs 13 residues. The specimen comprised PBMCs from blood, sampled approximately 13 days after vaccination. The receptor's source is a man between 45 and 60 years old who received an inactivated influenza vaccine. The chain combines TRBV3-1 with TRBJ2-7; D gene uncertain. The DNA of the CDR3 is TGTGCCAGCAGCCCCAGTAACGGGTACGAGCAGTACTTC. The encoded protein is CASSPSNGYEQYF.